The clone carrying this TCR beta chain was seen ten or more times. Its antigen remains unidentified. Unique molecular identifiers tagged the TCR beta cDNA libraries. T cells, about 0.95 to 10 million of them, yielded about 500,000 cDNA molecules. TCRdb re-derived calls from the PCR reads in MiXCR, one entry per CDR3 protein. The sample has about 460,000 distinct CDR3 sequences, roughly 45% seen once. The data belong to a study of post-analysis software for immune sequencing data. Study-level information: Secondary progressive, relapsing-remitting and progressive-relapsing multiple sclerosis were among the included disease courses.

CDR3 length equals 13 residues. The germline V and J ends were trimmed by 4 bases and 0 bases, with 10 bases remaining between them. CDR1 SQVTM and CDR2 ANQGSEA come from the germline V gene. General study findings and limits: Samples made in the same batch grouped tightly together by F measure. There were about 5 TRBV segments more frequent in patients than controls, and TRBV5-6, TRBV5-1 and TRBV20-1 were among them. Significantly lower normalized Chao1 diversity was seen in multiple sclerosis patients than in controls.

The specimen was blood. The receptor was isolated from a girl aged 10 to 17 with multiple sclerosis. The V and J genes are TRBV29-1 and TRBJ2-7, with D unclear. This chain's CDR3 is CSVGHFSSYEQYF. The CDR3 DNA follows: TGCAGCGTTGGCCACTTTAGCTCCTACGAGCAGTACTTC.